This TCR beta chain was found in a study of human T cells and chemical hapten exposure. Study background: Alopecia areata, totalis or universalis affected patients who were mostly female. Mainly, slight library volume differences in the pool made TCR yields vary. Broader study findings: No change in TCRs above 1 in 1000 frequency was produced by DPC sensitization.

Comment on this clonotype: Its specificity is not known.

CDR3 size: 15 residues. Germline V gene lookup returns CDR1 DFQATT and CDR2 SNEGSKA (reference sequence). V trimming: 6 bases; J trimming: 2 bases; junction bases outside the gene matches: 12. A single record per CDR3 protein comes from TCRdb applying MiXCR to the RACE reads. The table records approximately 400,000 distinct CDR3 sequences, approximately 5% of them present only once. Time point denoted: patch test 1, 2 weeks after DPC sensitization. As for treatment: therapeutic diphenylcyclopropenone sensitization with weekly scalp DPC. Researchers sampled blood before each patch test went on. The receptor was isolated from a woman in her fifties or sixties with alopecia areata. Some clones in this sample may be carry-over from other donors' samples. Here the sequenced sample was whole blood, taken in connection with sensitization to the hapten diphenylcyclopropenone (DPC). The chain has TRBV20-1 and TRBJ2-7; 8 bases map to TRBD2. In DNA, the CDR3 is TGCAGTGCCCCGGAGAGCGGGAGAGGCCCCTACGAGCAGTACTTC. This encodes CSAPESGRGPYEQYF.